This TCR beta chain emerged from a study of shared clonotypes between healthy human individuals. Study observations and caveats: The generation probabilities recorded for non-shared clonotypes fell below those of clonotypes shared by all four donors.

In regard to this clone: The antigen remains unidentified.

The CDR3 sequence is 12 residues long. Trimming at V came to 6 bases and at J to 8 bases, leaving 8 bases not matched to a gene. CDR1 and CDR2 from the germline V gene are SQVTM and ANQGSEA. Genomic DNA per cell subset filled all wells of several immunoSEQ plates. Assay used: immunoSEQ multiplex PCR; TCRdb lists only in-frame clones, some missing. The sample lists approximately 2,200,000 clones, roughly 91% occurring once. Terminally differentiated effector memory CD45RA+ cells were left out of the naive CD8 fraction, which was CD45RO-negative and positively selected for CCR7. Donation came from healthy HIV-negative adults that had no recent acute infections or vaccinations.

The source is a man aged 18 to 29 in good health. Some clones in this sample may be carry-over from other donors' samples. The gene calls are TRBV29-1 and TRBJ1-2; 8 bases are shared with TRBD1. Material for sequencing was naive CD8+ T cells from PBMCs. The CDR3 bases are TGCAGCGTCCCAGACAGGGGCAGCGGCTACACCTTC. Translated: CSVPDRGSGYTF. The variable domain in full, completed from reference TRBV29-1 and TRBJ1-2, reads SAVISQKPSRDICQRGTSLTIQCQVDSQVTMMFWYRQQPGQSLTLIATANQGSEATYESGFVIDKFPISRPNLTFSTLTVSNMSPEDSSIYLCSVPDRGSGYTFGSGTRLTVV.